This T cell receptor (beta chain) was profiled in a study of CD8 T cells in ankylosing spondylitis. Overall study results and limits: In ankylosing spondylitis patients, matched synovial fluid reportedly showed significant enrichment of disease-linked clones.

This CDR3 contains 12 residues. Germline-derived CDR1 and CDR2 are MNHEY and SMNVEV (reference sequence). Between the trimmed V and J ends, which lost 3 bases and 10 bases, there was a span of 10 bases. TCRdb processed the 5' RACE reads anew with MiXCR; each CDR3 protein has one entry. Among roughly 100,000 distinct CDR3 sequences, nearly 25% were seen once, and the ten largest hold roughly an eighth. A remark on this clonotype: What it binds is not known.

The sequenced material came from synovial fluid, either unsorted or a sorted T cell fraction (not recorded which). This sequence was found in a male donor with ankylosing spondylitis. The rearrangement links TRBV27 to TRBJ2-1; D is ambiguous. The CDR3 loop reads CASSLYGPEQFF. CDR3 in DNA: TGTGCCAGCAGTTTGTACGGGCCAGAGCAGTTCTTC.